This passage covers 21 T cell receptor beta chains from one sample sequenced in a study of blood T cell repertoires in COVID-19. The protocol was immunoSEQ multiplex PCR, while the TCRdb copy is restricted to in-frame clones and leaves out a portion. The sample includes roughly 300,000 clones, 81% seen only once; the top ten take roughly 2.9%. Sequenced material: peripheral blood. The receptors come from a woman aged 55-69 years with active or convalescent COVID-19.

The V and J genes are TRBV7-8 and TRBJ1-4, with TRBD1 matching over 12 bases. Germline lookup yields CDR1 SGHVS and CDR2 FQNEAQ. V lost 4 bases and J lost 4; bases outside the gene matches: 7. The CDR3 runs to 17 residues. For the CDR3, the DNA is TGTGCCAGCAGCTATTCCCGGGACAGGGGGCTTAATGAAAAACTGTTTTTT. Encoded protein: CASSYSRDRGLNEKLFF. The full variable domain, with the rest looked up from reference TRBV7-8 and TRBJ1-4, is GAGVSQSPRYKVAKRGQDVALRCDPISGHVSLFWYQQALGQGPEFLTYFQNEAQLDKSGLPSDRFFAERPEGSVSTLKIQRTQQEDSAVYLCASSYSRDRGLNEKLFFGSGTQLSVL.

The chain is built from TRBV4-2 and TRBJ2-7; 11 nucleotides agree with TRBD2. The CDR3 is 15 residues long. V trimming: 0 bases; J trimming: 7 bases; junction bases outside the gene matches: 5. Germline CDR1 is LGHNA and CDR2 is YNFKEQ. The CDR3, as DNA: TGTGCCAGCAGCCAAGATCAGACTAGCGGGGATGAGCAGTACTTC. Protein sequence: CASSQDQTSGDEQYF.

CDR3 DNA sequence: TGCGCCAGCAGTCAACAGGGGGACGTCGGGGAGCTGTTTTTT. The encoded protein is CASSQQGDVGELFF. The rearrangement uses TRBV10-2 and TRBJ2-2; TRBD1 matches 8 bases. The CDR3 is 14 amino acids. Trimming removed 5 bases from V and 7 bases from J; junction bases left unmatched: 6. Germline CDR1 reads WSHSY; CDR2 reads SAAADI.

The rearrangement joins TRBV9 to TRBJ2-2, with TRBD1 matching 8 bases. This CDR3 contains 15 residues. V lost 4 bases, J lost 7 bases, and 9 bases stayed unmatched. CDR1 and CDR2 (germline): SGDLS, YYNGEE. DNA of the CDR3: TGTGCCAGCAGCAGACCCGGGACAGGAGGCGGGGAGCTGTTTTTT. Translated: CASSRPGTGGGELFF.

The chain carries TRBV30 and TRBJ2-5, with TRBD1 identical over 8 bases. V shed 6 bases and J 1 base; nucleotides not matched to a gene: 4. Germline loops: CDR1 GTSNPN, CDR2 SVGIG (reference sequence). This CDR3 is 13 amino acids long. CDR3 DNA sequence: TGTGCCTGTCACGGACAGGGCCAAGAGACCCAGTACTTC. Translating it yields CACHGQGQETQYF.

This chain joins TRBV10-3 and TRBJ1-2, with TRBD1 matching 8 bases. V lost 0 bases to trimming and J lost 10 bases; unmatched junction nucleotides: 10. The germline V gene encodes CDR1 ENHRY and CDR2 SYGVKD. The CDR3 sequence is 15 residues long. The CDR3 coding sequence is TGTGCCATCAGTGAGTCGACCGGCCAGGGGGCCCCCTACACCTTC. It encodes CAISESTGQGAPYTF.

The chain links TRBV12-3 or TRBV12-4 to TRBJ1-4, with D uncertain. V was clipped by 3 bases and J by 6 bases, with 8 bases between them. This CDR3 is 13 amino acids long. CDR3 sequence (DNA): TGTGCCAGCAGTTTTTCACAATATGAAAAACTGTTTTTT. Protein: CASSFSQYEKLFF.

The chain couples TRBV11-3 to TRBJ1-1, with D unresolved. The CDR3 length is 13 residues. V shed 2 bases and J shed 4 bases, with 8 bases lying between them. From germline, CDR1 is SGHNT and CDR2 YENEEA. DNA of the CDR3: TGTGCCAGCAGCTTACAGGACTTCACTGAAGCTTTCTTT. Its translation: CASSLQDFTEAFF.

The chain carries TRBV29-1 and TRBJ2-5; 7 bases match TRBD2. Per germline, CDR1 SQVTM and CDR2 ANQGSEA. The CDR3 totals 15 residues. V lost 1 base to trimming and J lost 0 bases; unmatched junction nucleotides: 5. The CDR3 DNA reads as TGCAGCGTTGAAGTCAGCGGGGCGCACCAAGAGACCCAGTACTTC. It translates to CSVEVSGAHQETQYF.

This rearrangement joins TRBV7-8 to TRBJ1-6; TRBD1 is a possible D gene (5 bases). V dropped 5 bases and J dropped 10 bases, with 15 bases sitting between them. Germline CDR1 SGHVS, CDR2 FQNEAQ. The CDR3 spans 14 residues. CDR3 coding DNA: TGTGCCAGCAGCCCCAGCAGGGCTAACTCACCCCTCCACTTT. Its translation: CASSPSRANSPLHF.

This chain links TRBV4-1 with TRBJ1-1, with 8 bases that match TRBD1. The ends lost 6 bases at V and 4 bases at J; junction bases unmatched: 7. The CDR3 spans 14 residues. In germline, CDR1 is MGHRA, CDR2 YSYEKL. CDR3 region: CASRVTGGSTEAFF. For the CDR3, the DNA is TGCGCCAGCAGGGTTACAGGGGGGAGCACTGAAGCTTTCTTT.

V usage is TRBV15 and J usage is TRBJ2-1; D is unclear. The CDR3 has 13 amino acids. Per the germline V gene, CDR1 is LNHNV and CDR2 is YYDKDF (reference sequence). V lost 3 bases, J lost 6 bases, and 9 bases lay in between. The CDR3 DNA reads TGTGCCACCAGCAGCCCGGGTCCCAATGAGCAGTTCTTC. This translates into CATSSPGPNEQFF.

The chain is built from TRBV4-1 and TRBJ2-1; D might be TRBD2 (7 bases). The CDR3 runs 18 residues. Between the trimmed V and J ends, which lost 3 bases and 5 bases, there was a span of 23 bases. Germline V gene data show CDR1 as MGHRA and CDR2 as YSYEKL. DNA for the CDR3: TGCGCCAGCAGCCACCCAAGGGGGGCGGGGGCCGCCCACAATGAGCAGTTCTTC. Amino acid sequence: CASSHPRGAGAAHNEQFF.

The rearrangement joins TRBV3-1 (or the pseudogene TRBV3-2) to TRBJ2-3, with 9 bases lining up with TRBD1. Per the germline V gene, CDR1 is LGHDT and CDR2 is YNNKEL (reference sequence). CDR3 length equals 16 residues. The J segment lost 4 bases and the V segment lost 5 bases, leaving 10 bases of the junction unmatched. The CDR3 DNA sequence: TGTGCCAGCAGCACCCCGGGACAGGGTCAACCAGATACGCAGTATTTT. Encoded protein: CASSTPGQGQPDTQYF.

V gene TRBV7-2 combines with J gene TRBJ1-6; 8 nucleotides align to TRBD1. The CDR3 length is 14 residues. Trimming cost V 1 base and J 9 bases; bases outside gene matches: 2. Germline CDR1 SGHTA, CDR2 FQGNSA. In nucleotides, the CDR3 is TGTGCCAGCAGCTTAGACAGGGGGGCTTCACCCCTCCACTTT. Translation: CASSLDRGASPLHF.

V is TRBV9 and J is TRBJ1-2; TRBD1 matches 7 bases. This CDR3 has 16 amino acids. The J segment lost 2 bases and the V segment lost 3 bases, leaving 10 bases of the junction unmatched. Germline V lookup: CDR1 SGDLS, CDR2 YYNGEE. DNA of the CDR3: TGTGCCAGCAGCGCCTCCGGGACAGTCGTGAACTATGGCTACACCTTC. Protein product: CASSASGTVVNYGYTF.

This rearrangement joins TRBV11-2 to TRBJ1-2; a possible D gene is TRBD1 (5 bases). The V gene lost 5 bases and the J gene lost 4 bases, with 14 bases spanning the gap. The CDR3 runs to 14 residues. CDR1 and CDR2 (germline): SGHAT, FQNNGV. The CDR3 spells CASSRPPGVYGYTF. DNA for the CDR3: TGTGCCAGCAGCCGACCTCCGGGGGTCTATGGCTACACCTTC.

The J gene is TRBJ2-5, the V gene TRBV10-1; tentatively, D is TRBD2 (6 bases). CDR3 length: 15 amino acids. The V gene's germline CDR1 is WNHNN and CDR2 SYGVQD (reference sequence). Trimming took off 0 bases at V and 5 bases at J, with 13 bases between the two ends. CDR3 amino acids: CASSESGDFLETQYF. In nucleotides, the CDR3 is TGCGCCAGCAGTGAGTCTGGGGACTTTCTGGAGACCCAGTACTTC.

This chain's CDR3 is CASSGERGGDNQFF. Written as DNA, the CDR3 is TGTGCCAGCAGCGGAGAAAGGGGGGGGGACAACCAGTTCTTC. The chain recombines TRBV11-3 with TRBJ2-1; TRBD2 is a possible D gene (7 bases). V lost 5 bases, J lost 13 bases, and 21 bases lay in between. The CDR3 has 14 amino acids. From germline, CDR1 is SGHNT and CDR2 YENEEA. Full variable domain (rest looked up from reference TRBV11-3 and TRBJ2-1): EAGVVQSPRYKIIEKKQPVAFWCNPISGHNTLYWYLQNLGQGPELLIRYENEEAVDDSQLPKDRFSAERLKGVDSTLKIQPAELGDSAVYLCASSGERGGDNQFFGPGTRLTVL.

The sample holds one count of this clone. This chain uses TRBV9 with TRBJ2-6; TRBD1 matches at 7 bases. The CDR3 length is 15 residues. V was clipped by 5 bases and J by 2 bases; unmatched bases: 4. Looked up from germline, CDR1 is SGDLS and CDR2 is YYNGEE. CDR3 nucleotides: TGTGCCAGCAGTTACAGGGGTACTGGGGCCAACGTCCTGACTTTC. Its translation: CASSYRGTGANVLTF.

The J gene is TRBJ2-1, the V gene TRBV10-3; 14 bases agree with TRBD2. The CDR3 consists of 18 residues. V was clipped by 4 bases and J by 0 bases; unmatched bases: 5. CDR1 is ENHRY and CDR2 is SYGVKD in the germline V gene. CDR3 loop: CAISVGTSGGSSYNEQFF. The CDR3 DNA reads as TGTGCCATCAGTGTAGGGACTAGCGGGGGAAGCTCCTACAATGAGCAGTTCTTC.